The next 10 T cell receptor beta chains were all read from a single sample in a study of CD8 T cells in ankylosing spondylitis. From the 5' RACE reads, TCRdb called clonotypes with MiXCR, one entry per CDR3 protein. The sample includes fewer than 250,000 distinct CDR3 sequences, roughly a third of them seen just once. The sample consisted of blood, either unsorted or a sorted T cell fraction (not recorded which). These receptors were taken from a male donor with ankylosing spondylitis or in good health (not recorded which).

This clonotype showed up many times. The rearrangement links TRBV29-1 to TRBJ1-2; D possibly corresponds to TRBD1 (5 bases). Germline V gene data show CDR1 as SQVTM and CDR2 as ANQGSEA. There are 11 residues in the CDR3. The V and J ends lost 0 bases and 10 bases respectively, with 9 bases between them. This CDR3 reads CSVEDLGDYTF. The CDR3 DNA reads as TGCAGCGTTGAAGATTTGGGGGACTACACCTTC.

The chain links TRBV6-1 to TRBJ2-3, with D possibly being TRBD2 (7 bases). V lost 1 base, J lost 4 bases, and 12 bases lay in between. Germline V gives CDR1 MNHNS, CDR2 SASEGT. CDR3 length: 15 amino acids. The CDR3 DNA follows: TGTGCCAGCAGTGAAGAGGGGGGGCTTTCAGATACGCAGTATTTT. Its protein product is CASSEEGGLSDTQYF.

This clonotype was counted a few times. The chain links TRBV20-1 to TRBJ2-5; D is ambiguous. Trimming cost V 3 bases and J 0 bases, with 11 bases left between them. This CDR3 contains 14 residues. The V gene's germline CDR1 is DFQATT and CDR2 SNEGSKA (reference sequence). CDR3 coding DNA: TGCAGTGCTAGTTCGAACGGCAACCAAGAGACCCAGTACTTC. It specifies CSASSNGNQETQYF.

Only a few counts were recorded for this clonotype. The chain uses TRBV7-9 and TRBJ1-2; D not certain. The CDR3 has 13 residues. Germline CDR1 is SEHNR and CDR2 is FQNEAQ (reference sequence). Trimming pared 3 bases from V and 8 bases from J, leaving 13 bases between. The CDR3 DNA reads TGTGCCAGCAGCTTTTCCCCCCCGGCCGGCTACACCTTC. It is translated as CASSFSPPAGYTF.

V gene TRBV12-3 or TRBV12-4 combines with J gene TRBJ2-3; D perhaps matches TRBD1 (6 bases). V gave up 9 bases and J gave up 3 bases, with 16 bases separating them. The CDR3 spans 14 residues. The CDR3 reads CASSRRQETDTQYF. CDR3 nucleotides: TGTGCCAGTAGTAGGCGACAGGAAACAGATACGCAGTATTTT.

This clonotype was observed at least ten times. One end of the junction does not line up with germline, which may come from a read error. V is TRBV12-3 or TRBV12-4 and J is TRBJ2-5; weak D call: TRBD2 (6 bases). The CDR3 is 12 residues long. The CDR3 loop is CASSPGRETQYF. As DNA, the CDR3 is TGCGCCAGCAGCCCTGGGAGGGAGACCCAGTACTTC.

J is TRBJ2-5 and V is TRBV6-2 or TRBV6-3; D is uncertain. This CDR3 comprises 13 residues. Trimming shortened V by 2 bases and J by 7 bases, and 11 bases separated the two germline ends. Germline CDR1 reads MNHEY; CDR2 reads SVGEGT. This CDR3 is CASSYGPRGTQYF. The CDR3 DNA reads TGTGCCAGCAGTTACGGGCCAAGAGGGACCCAGTACTTC.

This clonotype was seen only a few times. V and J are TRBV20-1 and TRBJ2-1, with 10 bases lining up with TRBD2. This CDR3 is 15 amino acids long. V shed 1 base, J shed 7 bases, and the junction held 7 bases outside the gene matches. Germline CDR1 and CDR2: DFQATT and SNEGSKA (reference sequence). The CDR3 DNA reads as TGCAGTGCTAGAGGGGGGGGGACTAGCGTAAATGAGCAGTTCTTC. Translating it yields CSARGGGTSVNEQFF.

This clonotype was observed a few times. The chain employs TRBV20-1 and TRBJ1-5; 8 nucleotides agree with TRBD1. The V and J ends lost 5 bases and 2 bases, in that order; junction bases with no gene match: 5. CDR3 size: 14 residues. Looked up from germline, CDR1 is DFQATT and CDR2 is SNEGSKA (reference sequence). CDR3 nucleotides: TGCAGTGCTGGGGACAGGAGGGGCAATCAGCCCCAGCATTTT. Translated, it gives CSAGDRRGNQPQHF.

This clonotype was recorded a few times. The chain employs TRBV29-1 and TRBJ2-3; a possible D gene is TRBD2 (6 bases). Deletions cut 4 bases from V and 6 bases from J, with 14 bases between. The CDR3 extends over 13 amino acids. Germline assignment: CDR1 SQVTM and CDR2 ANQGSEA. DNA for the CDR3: TGCAGCGTTGCGGGCGGGGTAAGGGATACGCAGTATTTT. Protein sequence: CSVAGGVRDTQYF.